The 6 T cell receptor beta chains presented below share a single source sample, sequenced in a study of blood T cell repertoires in COVID-19. Only in-frame clones appear in the TCRdb table, and some are missing; sequencing was by immunoSEQ multiplex PCR. The profile shows 37,000 or so clones, approximately 91% of them singletons. Sequenced material: peripheral blood. These receptors originate from a human donor in a cohort sampled during active COVID-19.

V gene TRBV5-1 combines with J gene TRBJ1-1; D might be TRBD1 (6 bases). Germline CDR1 is SGHRS and CDR2 is YFSETQ. CDR3 size: 17 residues. Trimming left V 2 bases short and J 1 base short, with 18 bases between. The CDR3 coding sequence is TGCGCCAGCAGCTTTCACCGCACCGGGACACCGAACACTGAAGCTTTCTTT. This codes for CASSFHRTGTPNTEAFF.

This clone appeared a few times. The rearrangement joins TRBV6-2 or TRBV6-3 to TRBJ1-5; no definite D call. Trimming removed 4 bases from V and 6 bases from J, with 19 bases in between. In germline, CDR1 is MNHEY, CDR2 SVGEGT. This CDR3 has 16 amino acids. CDR3 amino acids: CASSSRLAGSSQPQHF. The CDR3 bases are TGTGCCAGCAGTTCCCGGCTGGCGGGAAGTAGTCAGCCCCAGCATTTT.

This chain joins TRBV4-1 and TRBJ1-2; TRBD1 matches 10 bases. The CDR3 sequence is 12 residues long. The ends lost 5 bases at V and 8 bases at J; junction bases unmatched: 2. Germline CDR1 reads MGHRA; CDR2 reads YSYEKL. The CDR3 spells CASSGTGEGYTF. DNA for the CDR3: TGCGCCAGCAGCGGGACAGGGGAAGGCTACACCTTC.

The chain joins TRBV6-6 to TRBJ2-7; D is possibly TRBD2 (5 bases). Germline V gene lookup returns CDR1 MNHNY and CDR2 SVGAGI (reference sequence). V dropped 5 bases and J dropped 2 bases, with 19 bases sitting between them. The CDR3 covers 16 residues. The CDR3 sequence: CASSLYSSSRPYEQYF. CDR3 nucleotide sequence: TGTGCCAGCAGTCTCTACTCTAGCAGCAGGCCCTACGAGCAGTACTTC.

The rearrangement joins TRBV11-2 to TRBJ2-7, with 8 bases fitting TRBD1. The ends lost 5 bases at V and 4 bases at J; junction bases unmatched: 10. Germline loops: CDR1 SGHAT, CDR2 FQNNGV. This CDR3 has 15 residues. Here the CDR3 reads CASSLFRDRLYEQYF. In DNA form, the CDR3 reads TGTGCCAGCAGCCTATTCCGGGACAGGTTATACGAGCAGTACTTC.

The count of this clone is one. The rearrangement uses TRBV5-1 and TRBJ2-3, with a weak D call TRBD1 (6 bases). V was trimmed by 4 bases and J by 1 base, leaving 10 bases between them. This CDR3 is 14 amino acids long. Germline values: CDR1 SGHRS, CDR2 YFSETQ. CDR3 region: CASSRWTGTDTQYF. CDR3 nucleotides: TGCGCCAGCAGCCGTTGGACAGGCACAGATACGCAGTATTTT.